The 15 T cell receptor beta chains given below trace back to one sample, sequenced in a study of blood T cell repertoires in COVID-19. Libraries were prepared by immunoSEQ multiplex PCR; TCRdb keeps only in-frame clonotypes and omits some of them. The sample holds about 190,000 clones; 88% are singletons and the top ten take 6%. Source material: peripheral blood. Receptors originate from a man between 35 and 55 years old with active or convalescent COVID-19.

This clone was detected a few times. This chain connects TRBV9 to TRBJ1-1, with a tentative D call TRBD1 (5 bases). Looked up from germline, CDR1 is SGDLS and CDR2 is YYNGEE. This CDR3 is 16 amino acids long. V lost 0 bases to trimming and J lost 1 base, with 13 bases between them. The CDR3 DNA reads as TGTGCCAGCAGCGTAGTGTTGGGGGGAGCGAACACTGAAGCTTTCTTT. It encodes CASSVVLGGANTEAFF.

The V call is TRBV5-8, the J call TRBJ2-5, with D hard to call. This CDR3 spans 13 amino acids. Germline V gene data show CDR1 as SGHTS and CDR2 as YDEGEE. The germline V and J ends were trimmed by 5 bases and 1 base, with 9 bases remaining between them. Here the CDR3 DNA reads TGTGCCAGCAGAACAAGATCCCAAGAGACCCAGTACTTC. Translation gives CASRTRSQETQYF. The full variable domain, its missing parts supplied by reference TRBV5-8 and TRBJ2-5, is EAGVTQSPTHLIKTRGQQATLRCSPISGHTSVYWYQQALGLGLQFLLWYDEGEERNRGNFPPRFSGRQFPNYSSELNVNALELEDSALYLCASRTRSQETQYFGPGTRLLVL.

The chain links TRBV6-5 to TRBJ1-6; D gene uncertain. CDR1 and CDR2 (germline): MNHEY, SVGAGI. The CDR3 sequence is 15 residues long. V dropped 4 bases and J dropped 5 bases, with 12 bases sitting between them. CDR3 DNA sequence: TGTGCCAGCAGTTGGGAGGCCCCAGATAATTCACCCCTCCACTTT. It translates to CASSWEAPDNSPLHF.

DNA for the CDR3: TGTGCCAGCCGGGACAGCCATAATTCACCCCTCCACTTT. Translated, it gives CASRDSHNSPLHF. This chain connects TRBV6-5 to TRBJ1-6, with TRBD1 matching over 7 bases. CDR1 is MNHEY and CDR2 is SVGAGI in the germline V gene. The CDR3 runs 13 residues. V shed 8 bases and J 5 bases; nucleotides not matched to a gene: 3.

Sample share makes this clone medium-sized. The CDR3 coding sequence is TGTGCCAGCAGCTATTTTTACAGGGGAAATAGCAATCAGCCCCAGCATTTT. Amino acid sequence: CASSYFYRGNSNQPQHF. The chain is built from TRBV2 and TRBJ1-5; 7 nucleotides align to TRBD1. The trim removed 6 bases at V and 0 bases at J, leaving 11 bases unmatched. Germline V gene data show CDR1 as SNHLY and CDR2 as FYNNEI. The CDR3 has 17 residues.

This chain links TRBV7-9 with TRBJ2-7; D remains unclear. CDR1 SEHNR and CDR2 FQNEAQ come from the germline V gene (reference sequence). The V end was cut by 5 bases, the J end by 7 bases, with 18 bases between. The CDR3 runs 14 residues. The DNA for the CDR3 is TGTGCCAGCAGCCCCCCCGTCGAGCTCGCAGAGCAGTACTTC. It translates to CASSPPVELAEQYF.

CDR3 protein: CASSRAGTGNNEQYF. The CDR3 nucleotides are TGCGCCAGCAGCCGAGCCGGGACAGGGAACAACGAGCAGTACTTC. V usage is TRBV5-1 and J usage is TRBJ2-7; 9 bases are shared with TRBD1. V shed 4 bases, J shed 5 bases, and the junction held 10 bases outside the gene matches. Germline-derived CDR1 and CDR2 are SGHRS and YFSETQ. The CDR3 length is 15 residues.

V usage is TRBV6-5 and J usage is TRBJ2-7, with 10 bases lining up with TRBD2. CDR1 and CDR2 from the germline V gene are MNHEY and SVGAGI. CDR3 size: 14 residues. V lost 7 bases to trimming and J lost 0 bases; unmatched junction nucleotides: 3. CDR3 in DNA: TGTGCCAGCACTAGCGGGGGCTACTCCTACGAGCAGTACTTC. It specifies CASTSGGYSYEQYF.

This chain joins TRBV7-9 and TRBJ1-1; D is possibly TRBD1 (5 bases). The V and J ends lost 3 bases and 4 bases respectively, with 12 bases between them. This CDR3 has 14 amino acids. Germline-derived CDR1 and CDR2 are SEHNR and FQNEAQ (reference sequence). This chain's CDR3 is CASSLSRGFTEAFF. DNA for the CDR3: TGTGCCAGCAGCTTGTCGCGGGGGTTCACTGAAGCTTTCTTT.

The gene calls are TRBV27 and TRBJ1-1, with a tentative D call TRBD1 (6 bases). Looked up from germline, CDR1 is MNHEY and CDR2 is SMNVEV (reference sequence). V was trimmed by 7 bases and J by 0 bases, leaving 18 bases between them. The CDR3 consists of 16 residues. The CDR3 spells CASKKNREGVNTEAFF. CDR3 in DNA: TGTGCCAGCAAAAAAAATCGGGAGGGGGTGAACACTGAAGCTTTCTTT.

V and J are TRBV27 and TRBJ2-2; 13 positions agree with TRBD2. Germline lookup yields CDR1 MNHEY and CDR2 SMNVEV (reference sequence). The CDR3 loop spans 17 amino acids. Trimming removed 6 bases from V and 5 bases from J; junction bases left unmatched: 9. CDR3 loop: CASSPPGLAGFTGELFF. The CDR3 DNA follows: TGTGCCAGCAGCCCGCCGGGACTAGCGGGATTTACCGGGGAGCTGTTTTTT.

The chain uses TRBV19 and TRBJ1-5; 9 bases line up with TRBD1. Losses at the gene ends were 6 bases for V and 6 bases for J; bases not matched to a gene: 18. CDR3 length: 18 residues. Germline loops: CDR1 LNHDA, CDR2 SQIVND (reference sequence). As DNA, the CDR3 is TGTGCCAGTAGCGGAGATATAGGGCGGGGACAGGGACTTCAGCCCCAGCATTTT. It specifies CASSGDIGRGQGLQPQHF.

The chain has TRBV19 and TRBJ2-5; D remains ambiguous. The CDR3 sequence is 14 residues long. The germline gives CDR1 LNHDA, CDR2 SQIVND (reference sequence). Trimming left V 3 bases short and J 5 bases short, with 13 bases between. The CDR3 DNA follows: TGTGCCAGTAGTATCGAACGGAGTACGGAGACCCAGTACTTC. Translating gives CASSIERSTETQYF.

The chain joins TRBV4-1 to TRBJ1-6; D is uncertain. Trimming pared 0 bases from V and 7 bases from J, leaving 13 bases between. The germline CDR1 and CDR2 sequences are MGHRA and YSYEKL. The CDR3 has 16 amino acids. In nucleotides, the CDR3 is TGCGCCAGCAGCCAAGATATCAGCAGGCGCAATTCACCCCTCCACTTT. Encoded protein: CASSQDISRRNSPLHF.

The chain carries TRBV5-4 and TRBJ1-1; D perhaps matches TRBD1 (5 bases). With 5 bases removed from V and 0 bases from J, the gap between germline ends came to 17 bases. This CDR3 region has 16 residues. Germline V gene lookup returns CDR1 SGHNT and CDR2 YYREEE (reference sequence). The CDR3 bases are TGTGCCAGCAGGCATACAGGCGCCCGGCTGAACACTGAAGCTTTCTTT. This translates into CASRHTGARLNTEAFF.